One and the same sample provided the 2 T cell receptor beta chains below, sequenced in a study of T cell responses to AZD1222 COVID-19 vaccine. The assay was immunoSEQ multiplex PCR, and TCRdb's table has in-frame clones only and misses some. The table shows roughly 120,000 clones, with approximately 88% occurring only once. Here the sequenced sample was peripheral blood, taken on day 0 of AZD1222 vaccination. These receptor sequences come from an adult in good health.

This chain connects TRBV7-8 to TRBJ1-1; D gene unclear. Looked up from germline, CDR1 is SGHVS and CDR2 is FQNEAQ. CDR3 length: 13 amino acids. The V end lost 2 bases, the J end lost 1 base, and 5 bases lay between the germline ends. As DNA, the CDR3 is TGTGCCAGCAGCTTACAGCAGAACACTGAAGCTTTCTTT. Its protein is CASSLQQNTEAFF. Variable domain in full (rest from reference TRBV7-8 and TRBJ1-1): GAGVSQSPRYKVAKRGQDVALRCDPISGHVSLFWYQQALGQGPEFLTYFQNEAQLDKSGLPSDRFFAERPEGSVSTLKIQRTQQEDSAVYLCASSLQQNTEAFFGQGTRLTVV.

V is TRBV6-5 and J is TRBJ1-1, with 7 bases lining up with TRBD1. The germline V gene encodes CDR1 MNHEY and CDR2 SVGAGI. CDR3 length: 15 amino acids. V was clipped by 4 bases and J by 11 bases; unmatched bases: 16. The CDR3 nucleotides are TGTGCCAGCAGTTCCCCCCCCGGGACAGCGGGCCAGGCTTTCTTT. As protein: CASSSPPGTAGQAFF.